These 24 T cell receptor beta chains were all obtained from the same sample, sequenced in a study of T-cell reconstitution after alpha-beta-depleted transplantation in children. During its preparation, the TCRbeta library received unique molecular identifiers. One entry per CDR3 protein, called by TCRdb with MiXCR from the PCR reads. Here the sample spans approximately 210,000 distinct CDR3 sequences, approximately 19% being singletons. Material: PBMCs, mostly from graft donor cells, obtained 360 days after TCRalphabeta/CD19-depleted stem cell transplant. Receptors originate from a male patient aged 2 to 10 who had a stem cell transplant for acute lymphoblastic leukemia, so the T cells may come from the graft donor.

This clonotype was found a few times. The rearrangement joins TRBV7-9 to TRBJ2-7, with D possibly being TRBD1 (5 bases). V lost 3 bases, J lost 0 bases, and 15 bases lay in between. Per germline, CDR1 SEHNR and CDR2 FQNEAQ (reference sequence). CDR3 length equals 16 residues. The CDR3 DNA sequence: TGTGCCAGCAGCTTGGGGCAGCTTGGGTTCTCCTACGAGCAGTACTTC. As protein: CASSLGQLGFSYEQYF.

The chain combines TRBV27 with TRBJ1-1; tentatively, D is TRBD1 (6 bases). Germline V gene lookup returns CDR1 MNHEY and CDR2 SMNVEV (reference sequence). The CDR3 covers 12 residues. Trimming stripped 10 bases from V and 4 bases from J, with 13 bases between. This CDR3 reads CATKEGGTEAFF. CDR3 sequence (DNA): TGTGCCACAAAGGAGGGGGGCACTGAAGCTTTCTTT.

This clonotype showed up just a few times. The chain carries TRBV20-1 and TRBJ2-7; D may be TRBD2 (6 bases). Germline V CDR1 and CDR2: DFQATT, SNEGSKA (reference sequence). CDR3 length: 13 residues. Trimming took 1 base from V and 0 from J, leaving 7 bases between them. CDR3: CSARGGGSYEQYF. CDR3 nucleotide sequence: TGCAGTGCTAGAGGGGGAGGCTCCTACGAGCAGTACTTC.

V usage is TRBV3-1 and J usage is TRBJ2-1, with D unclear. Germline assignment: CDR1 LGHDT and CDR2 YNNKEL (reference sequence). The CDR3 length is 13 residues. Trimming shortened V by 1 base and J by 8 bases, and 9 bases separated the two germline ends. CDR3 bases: TGTGCCAGCAGCCAAGGCCCTGGGGATGAGCAGTTCTTC. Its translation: CASSQGPGDEQFF.

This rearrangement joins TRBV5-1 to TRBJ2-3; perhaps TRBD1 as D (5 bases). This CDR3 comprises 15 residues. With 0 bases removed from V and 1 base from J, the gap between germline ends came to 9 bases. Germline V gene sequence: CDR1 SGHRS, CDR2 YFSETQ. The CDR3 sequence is CASSLEGVGTDTQYF. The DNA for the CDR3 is TGCGCCAGCAGCTTGGAAGGGGTGGGCACAGATACGCAGTATTTT.

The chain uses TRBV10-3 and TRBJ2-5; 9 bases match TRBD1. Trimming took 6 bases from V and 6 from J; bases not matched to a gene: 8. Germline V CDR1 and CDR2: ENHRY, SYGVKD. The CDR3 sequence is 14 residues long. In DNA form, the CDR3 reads TGTGCCATCAGACCGGGACAGGGAGGGCAGACCCAGTACTTC. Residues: CAIRPGQGGQTQYF.

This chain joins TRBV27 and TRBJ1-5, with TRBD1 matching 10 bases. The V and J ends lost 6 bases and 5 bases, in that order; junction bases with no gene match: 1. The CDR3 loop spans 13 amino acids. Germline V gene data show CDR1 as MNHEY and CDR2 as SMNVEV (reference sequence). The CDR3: CASSGQGDQPQHF. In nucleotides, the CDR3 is TGTGCCAGCAGCGGACAGGGGGATCAGCCCCAGCATTTT.

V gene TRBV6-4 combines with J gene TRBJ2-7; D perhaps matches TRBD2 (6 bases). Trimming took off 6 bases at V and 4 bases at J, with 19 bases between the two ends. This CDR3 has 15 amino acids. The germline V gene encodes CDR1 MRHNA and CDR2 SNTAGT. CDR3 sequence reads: CASREGWVLGYEQYF. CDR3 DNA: TGTGCCAGCAGGGAGGGGTGGGTTCTCGGGTACGAGCAGTACTTC.

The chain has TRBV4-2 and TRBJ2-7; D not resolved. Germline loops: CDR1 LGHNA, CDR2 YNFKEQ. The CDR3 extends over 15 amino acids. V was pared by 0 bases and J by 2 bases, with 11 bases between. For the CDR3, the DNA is TGTGCCAGCAGCCAAGAGAAAGTTCACCCCTACGAGCAGTACTTC. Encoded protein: CASSQEKVHPYEQYF.

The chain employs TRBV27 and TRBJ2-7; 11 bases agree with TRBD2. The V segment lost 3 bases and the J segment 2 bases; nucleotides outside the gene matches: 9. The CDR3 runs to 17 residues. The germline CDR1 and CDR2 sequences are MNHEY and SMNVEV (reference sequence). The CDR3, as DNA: TGTGCCAGCAGTTTTCAACAGCCTAGCGGGAGGACCTACGAGCAGTACTTC. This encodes CASSFQQPSGRTYEQYF.

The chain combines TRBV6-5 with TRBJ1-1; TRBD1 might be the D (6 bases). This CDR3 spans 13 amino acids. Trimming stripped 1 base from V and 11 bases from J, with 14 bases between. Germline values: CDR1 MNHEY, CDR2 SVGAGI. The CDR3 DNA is TGTGCCAGCAGTTACTTAACAGGGAGAGGGGCTTTCTTT. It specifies CASSYLTGRGAFF.

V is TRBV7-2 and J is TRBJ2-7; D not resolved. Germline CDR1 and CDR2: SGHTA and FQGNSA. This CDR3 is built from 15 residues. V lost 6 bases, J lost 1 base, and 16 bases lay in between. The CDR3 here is CASSETGGVSYEQYF. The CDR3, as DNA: TGTGCCAGCAGTGAGACGGGTGGGGTTTCCTACGAGCAGTACTTC.

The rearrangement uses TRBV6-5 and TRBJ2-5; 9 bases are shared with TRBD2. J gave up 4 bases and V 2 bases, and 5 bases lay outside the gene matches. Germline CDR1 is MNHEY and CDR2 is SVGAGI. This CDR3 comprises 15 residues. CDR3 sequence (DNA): TGTGCCAGCAGTTACGCCGCGGGAGGGGGAGAGACCCAGTACTTC. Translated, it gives CASSYAAGGGETQYF.

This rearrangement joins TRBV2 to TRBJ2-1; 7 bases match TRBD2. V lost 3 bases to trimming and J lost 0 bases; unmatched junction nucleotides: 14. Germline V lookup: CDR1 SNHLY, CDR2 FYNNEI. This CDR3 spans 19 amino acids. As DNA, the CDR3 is TGTGCCAGCAGTGATGGGGGGTGGGGGGGAAGGAGCTCCTACAATGAGCAGTTCTTC. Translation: CASSDGGWGGRSSYNEQFF.

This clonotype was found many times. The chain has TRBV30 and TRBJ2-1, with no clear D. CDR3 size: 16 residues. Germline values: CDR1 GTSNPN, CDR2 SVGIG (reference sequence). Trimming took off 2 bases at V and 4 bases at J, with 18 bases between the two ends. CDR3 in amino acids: CAWSRRTRSRYNEQFF. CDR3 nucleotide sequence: TGTGCCTGGAGTCGTAGAACACGCTCTCGGTACAATGAGCAGTTCTTC.

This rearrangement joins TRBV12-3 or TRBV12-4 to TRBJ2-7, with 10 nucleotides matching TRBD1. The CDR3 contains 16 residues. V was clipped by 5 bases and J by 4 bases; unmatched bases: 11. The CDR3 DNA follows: TGTGCCAGCAGTCCTTACTCCGGGACAGGGGAGTACGAGCAGTACTTC. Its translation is CASSPYSGTGEYEQYF.

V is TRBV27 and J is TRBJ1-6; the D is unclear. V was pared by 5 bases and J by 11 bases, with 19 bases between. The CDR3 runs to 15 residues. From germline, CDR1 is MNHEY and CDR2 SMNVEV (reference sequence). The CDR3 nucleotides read TGTGCCAGCAGTCCCCCCCCGGGAAGAACGACACCCCTCCACTTT. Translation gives CASSPPPGRTTPLHF.

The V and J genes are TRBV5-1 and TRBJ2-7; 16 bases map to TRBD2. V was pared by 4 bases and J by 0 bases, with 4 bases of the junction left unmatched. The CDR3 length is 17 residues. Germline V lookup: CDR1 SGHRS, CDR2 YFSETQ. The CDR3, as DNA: TGCGCCAGCAGCCCGGGACTAGCGGGGGGGTACTCCTACGAGCAGTACTTC. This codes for CASSPGLAGGYSYEQYF.

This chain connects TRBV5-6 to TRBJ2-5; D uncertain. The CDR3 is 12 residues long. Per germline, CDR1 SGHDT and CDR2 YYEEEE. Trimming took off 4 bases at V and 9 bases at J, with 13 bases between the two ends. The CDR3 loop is CASSLTPAAQYF. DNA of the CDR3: TGTGCCAGCAGCCTAACCCCGGCGGCCCAGTACTTC.

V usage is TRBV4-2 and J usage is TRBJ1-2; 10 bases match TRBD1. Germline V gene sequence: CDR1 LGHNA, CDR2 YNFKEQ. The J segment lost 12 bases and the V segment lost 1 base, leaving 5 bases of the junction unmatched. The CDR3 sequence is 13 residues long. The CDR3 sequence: CASSQVGQGEHTF. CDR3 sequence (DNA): TGTGCCAGCAGCCAAGTTGGACAGGGGGAGCACACCTTC.

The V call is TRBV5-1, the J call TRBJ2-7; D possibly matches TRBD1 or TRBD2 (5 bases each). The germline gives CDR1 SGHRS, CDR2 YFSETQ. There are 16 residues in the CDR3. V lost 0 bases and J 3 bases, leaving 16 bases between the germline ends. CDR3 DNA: TGCGCCAGCAGCTTGGGGCCCGGGACGTCAATCTACGAGCAGTACTTC. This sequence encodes CASSLGPGTSIYEQYF. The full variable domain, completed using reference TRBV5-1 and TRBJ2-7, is KAGVTQTPRYLIKTRGQQVTLSCSPISGHRSVSWYQQTPGQGLQFLFEYFSETQRNKGNFPGRFSGRQFSNSRSEMNVSTLELGDSALYLCASSLGPGTSIYEQYFGPGTRLTVT.

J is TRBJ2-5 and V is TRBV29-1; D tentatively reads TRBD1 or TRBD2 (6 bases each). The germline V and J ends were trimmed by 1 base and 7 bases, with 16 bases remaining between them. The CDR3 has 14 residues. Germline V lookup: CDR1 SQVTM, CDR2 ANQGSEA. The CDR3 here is CSVEGGGSIGTQYF. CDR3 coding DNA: TGCAGCGTTGAAGGAGGGGGGTCGATTGGGACCCAGTACTTC. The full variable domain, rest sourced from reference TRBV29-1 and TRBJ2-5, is SAVISQKPSRDICQRGTSLTIQCQVDSQVTMMFWYRQQPGQSLTLIATANQGSEATYESGFVIDKFPISRPNLTFSTLTVSNMSPEDSSIYLCSVEGGGSIGTQYFGPGTRLLVL.

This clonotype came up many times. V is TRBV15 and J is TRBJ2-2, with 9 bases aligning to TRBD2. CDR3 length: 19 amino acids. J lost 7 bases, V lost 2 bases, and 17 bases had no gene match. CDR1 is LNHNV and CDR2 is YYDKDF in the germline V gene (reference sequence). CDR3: CATSRSRLAETYAGGELFF. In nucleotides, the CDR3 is TGTGCCACCAGCAGATCCAGACTAGCGGAGACCTATGCTGGCGGGGAGCTGTTTTTT.

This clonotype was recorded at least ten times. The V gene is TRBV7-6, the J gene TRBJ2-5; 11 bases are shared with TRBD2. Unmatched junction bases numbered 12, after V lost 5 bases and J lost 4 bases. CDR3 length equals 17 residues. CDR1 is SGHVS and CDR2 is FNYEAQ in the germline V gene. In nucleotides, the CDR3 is TGTGCCAGCAGCCCTAGTATTAGCGGGGGGGCCGGAGAGACCCAGTACTTC. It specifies CASSPSISGGAGETQYF.